This T cell receptor (beta chain) appears in the sequencing data of a study of blood T cell repertoires in COVID-19. About the research overall: Sites across the United States, Italy and Spain contributed samples from acute and convalescent COVID-19.

This table comes from immunoSEQ multiplex PCR, and its TCRdb copy is limited to in-frame clones, with some not included. The sample lists about 69,000 clones; less than 85% were seen once. The CDR3 runs to 15 residues. V was shortened by 4 bases and J by 6 bases, with 16 bases between the two germline ends. Germline CDR1 and CDR2: SGHNT and YYREEE (reference sequence). The sequence came from a man aged 45-65 years with COVID-19, enrolled during active disease. The chain employs TRBV5-4 and TRBJ1-4, with D possibly TRBD1 on 5 matching bases. Sequencing input: peripheral blood. This CDR3 reads CASSLQGRGDEKLFF. The DNA for the CDR3 is TGTGCCAGCAGCCTGCAGGGTAGAGGTGATGAAAAACTGTTTTTT. Full variable domain (remainder filled in from reference TRBV5-4 and TRBJ1-4): ETGVTQSPTHLIKTRGQQVTLRCSSQSGHNTVSWYQQALGQGPQFIFQYYREEENGRGNFPPRFSGLQFPNYSSELNVNALELDDSALYLCASSLQGRGDEKLFFGSGTQLSVL.